This T cell receptor beta chain was captured in a study of T cells expressing NK-cell markers. This CDR3 spans 14 amino acids. The germline gives CDR1 SQVTM, CDR2 ANQGSEA. TCRdb re-called the 5' RACE reads, yielding one record per CDR3 amino acid sequence without DNA. In total, the table holds about 460,000 distinct CDR3 sequences. J is TRBJ2-3 and V is TRBV29-1. Sequencing was performed on blood T cells: a sorted CD56 or NKG2C T cell subset, CD4+ or CD8+ T cells, or bulk PBMC T cells (not recorded which). The receptor was isolated from a woman between 45 and 65 years old in good health. This chain's CDR3 is CSVADGPFTDTQYF.